The clone carrying this T cell receptor (beta chain) has only one observation. The sample comes from a study of blood T cell repertoires in COVID-19. The assay was immunoSEQ multiplex PCR, and TCRdb's table has in-frame clones only and misses some. The repertoire holds about 380,000 clones, 88% seen once, with approximately 1.2% in the top ten. The germline V gene encodes CDR1 SQVTM and CDR2 ANQGSEA. After removal of 2 bases from V and 4 bases from J, the junction contained 7 bases not matched to a gene. The CDR3 is 14 residues long. V is TRBV29-1 and J is TRBJ1-2, with 7 bases identical to TRBD1. The clonotype comes from a woman between 18 and 29 years old who had recovered from COVID-19. Sequences were obtained from PBMCs or T cells enriched from blood (not recorded which). CDR3 protein: CSVEIRGSPYGYTF. The CDR3 DNA sequence: TGCAGCGTTGAAATCAGGGGGTCGCCCTATGGCTACACCTTC. Supplemented by reference TRBV29-1 and TRBJ1-2, the full variable domain reads SAVISQKPSRDICQRGTSLTIQCQVDSQVTMMFWYRQQPGQSLTLIATANQGSEATYESGFVIDKFPISRPNLTFSTLTVSNMSPEDSSIYLCSVEIRGSPYGYTFGSGTRLTVV.